Sequencing of this T cell receptor beta chain was carried out in a study of cytomegalovirus exposure and HLA in healthy donors. Study-level information: Earlier, 117 million unique TCR beta sequences were recovered from about 200 million T cells by an analysis.

A note on this clone: Its antigen is unknown.

Broader study findings: A later analysis linked fewer than 20,000 TCR beta sequences to HLA alleles at 0.05 false discovery rate.

The CDR3 extends over 16 amino acids. CDR1 and CDR2 (germline): LNHDA, SQIVND (reference sequence). V was pared by 8 bases and J by 0 bases, with 13 bases of the junction left unmatched. The PCR had 60 Vbeta and 13 Jbeta primers. Authors' data handling: In a later analysis, roughly 86 million unique TCR beta chains included roughly 11 million shared by two or more donors. The data were produced by immunoSEQ multiplex PCR, yet TCRdb's version contains in-frame clones alone and is incomplete. Clone size and V and J calls were adopted from that table, with D and trimming inferred from the DNA. The ten most abundant clones cover around 6.5% of a sample with more than 90,000 clones.

This clonotype was obtained from a man between 40 and 49 years old in good health and CMV-seropositive. Sequenced sample: PBMCs. The chain joins TRBV19 to TRBJ2-7, with 7 bases lining up with TRBD2. The CDR3 bases are TGTGCCAGTGGCGCGCGGGGGTCTAGCGGCTCCTACGAGCAGTACTTC. It translates to CASGARGSSGSYEQYF.